The 8 T cell receptor beta chains in this list originate from one sample, sequenced in a study of blood T cell repertoires in COVID-19. Method: immunoSEQ multiplex PCR; TCRdb's copy keeps in-frame clones and lacks some. There are more than 120,000 clones in the sample; around 88% occur only once, and roughly 28% lies in the top ten. Sequencing was carried out using peripheral blood. These TCRs come from a human donor in a cohort sampled during active COVID-19.

Notes on this clone: The junction differs from germline at one of its ends, possibly a read error. The V gene is TRBV7-2, the J gene TRBJ2-3; 7 nucleotides agree with TRBD2. Looked up from germline, CDR1 is SGHTA and CDR2 is FQGNSA. The CDR3 has 15 residues. CDR3 sequence reads: CASSPTGGSRDTQYF. The CDR3 bases are TGTGCCAGCAGCCCGACCGGGGGGAGCAGAGATACGCAGTATTTT.

This clone was picked up a small number of times. The chain has TRBV7-2 and TRBJ2-5; a weak D match, TRBD2 (6 bases). Per germline, CDR1 SGHTA and CDR2 FQGNSA. The CDR3 covers 12 residues. V was trimmed by 1 base and J by 7 bases, leaving 7 bases between them. Here the CDR3 reads CASSLGGGTQYF. CDR3 DNA sequence: TGTGCCAGCAGCTTAGGGGGAGGGACCCAGTACTTC.

This rearrangement joins TRBV3-1 (or the pseudogene TRBV3-2) to TRBJ1-6; weak D call: TRBD1 (5 bases). CDR1 is LGHDT, CDR2 YNNKEL, per germline (reference sequence). The CDR3 consists of 14 residues. V was cut by 1 base and J by 9 bases, with 10 bases left in between. Here the CDR3 DNA reads TGTGCCAGCAGCCAAGGGCAGGGATTTTCACCCCTCCACTTT. Translated, it gives CASSQGQGFSPLHF.

The gene calls are TRBV4-3 and TRBJ2-1; weak D call: TRBD2 (5 bases). This CDR3 contains 16 residues. V gave up 1 base and J gave up 5 bases, with 15 bases separating them. The germline V gene has CDR1 LGHNA and CDR2 YSLEER. CDR3 sequence reads: CASSQGDYLPNNEQFF. The CDR3 region has the DNA TGCGCCAGCAGCCAAGGAGACTATTTACCGAACAATGAGCAGTTCTTC.

The CDR3: CACPGGTGMNTEAFF. CDR3 DNA: TGTGCCTGCCCAGGGGGGACGGGGATGAACACTGAAGCTTTCTTT. The gene calls are TRBV30 and TRBJ1-1, with 7 bases aligning to TRBD1. The CDR3 has 15 residues. Per the germline V gene, CDR1 is GTSNPN and CDR2 is SVGIG (reference sequence). The J segment lost 0 bases and the V segment lost 6 bases, leaving 10 bases of the junction unmatched. Full variable domain (outside the CDR3, taken from reference TRBV30 and TRBJ1-1): SQTIHQWPATLVQPVGSPLSLECTVEGTSNPNLYWYRQAAGRGLQLLFYSVGIGQISSEVPQNLSASRPQDRQFILSSKKLLLSDSGFYLCACPGGTGMNTEAFFGQGTRLTVV.

The chain links TRBV21-1 to TRBJ1-5; no DNA check was done on the table's D call, TRBD1. TRBV21-1 is labeled a pseudogene. The CDR3 has 18 residues. CDR3 sequence reads: CASSKGGQGDNSNQPQHF. The CDR3 coding sequence is TGTGCCAGCAGCAAAGGGGGACAGGGAGATAATAGCAATCAGCCCCAGCATTTT.

V is TRBV7-9 and J is TRBJ2-7, with TRBD2 identical over 9 bases. Germline values: CDR1 SEHNR, CDR2 FQNEAQ (reference sequence). V lost 3 bases and J lost 2; bases outside the gene matches: 14. The CDR3 loop spans 18 amino acids. CDR3 amino acids: CASSFTGVAGASTYEQYF. The CDR3 DNA sequence: TGTGCCAGCAGCTTTACTGGAGTAGCGGGGGCCTCTACCTACGAGCAGTACTTC. Complete variable domain (other parts from reference TRBV7-9 and TRBJ2-7): DTGVSQNPRHKITKRGQNVTFRCDPISEHNRLYWYRQTLGQGPEFLTYFQNEAQLEKSRLLSDRFSAERPKGSFSTLEIQRTEQGDSAMYLCASSFTGVAGASTYEQYFGPGTRLTVT.

The chain employs TRBV19 and TRBJ2-1; 10 bases map to TRBD2. The CDR3 loop spans 16 amino acids. V gave up 4 bases and J gave up 3 bases; unmatched junction bases: 6. The germline V gene has CDR1 LNHDA and CDR2 SQIVND (reference sequence). CDR3 residues: CASSTTRLAGYNEQFF. In DNA, the CDR3 is TGTGCCAGTAGTACGACGCGACTAGCGGGCTACAATGAGCAGTTCTTC.